What follows are 25 T cell receptor beta chains derived from one specimen sequenced in a study of T cells in Graves' hyperthyroidism and ophthalmopathy. Amplification of TCR beta CDR3 regions used RNA as the template. First-round RT-PCR targeting the TCR CDR3 was performed with the HTBI primer set. In TCRdb, the multiplex PCR reads were re-called with MiXCR into one record per CDR3 protein. The data show 250,000 to 400,000 distinct CDR3 sequences, with roughly an eighth seen just once and 34% held by the top ten. The sequenced sample consisted of blood. These receptors originate from a woman aged 40 to 50 with Graves' ophthalmopathy.

This clonotype was seen at least ten times. This chain links TRBV27 with TRBJ2-7; TRBD1 matches at 9 bases. V lost 5 bases and J lost 5; bases outside the gene matches: 4. This CDR3 is built from 13 residues. Germline V CDR1 and CDR2: MNHEY, SMNVEV (reference sequence). The CDR3 loop is CASSADRGHEQYF. The CDR3, as DNA: TGTGCCAGCAGTGCGGACAGGGGCCACGAGCAGTACTTC.

This clonotype showed up many times. The chain joins TRBV27 to TRBJ2-7; TRBD1 matches 7 bases. CDR1 and CDR2 (germline): MNHEY, SMNVEV (reference sequence). There are 15 residues in the CDR3. Unmatched junction bases numbered 7, after V lost 5 bases and J lost 0 bases. The CDR3 region is CASSPRGQASYEQYF. DNA for the CDR3: TGTGCCAGCAGTCCCCGCGGACAGGCCTCCTACGAGCAGTACTTC.

This clonotype was detected ten times or more. This chain joins TRBV6-1 and TRBJ1-4; D possibly corresponds to TRBD1 (5 bases). Germline CDR1 reads MNHNS; CDR2 reads SASEGT. Trimming removed 0 bases from V and 10 bases from J, with 9 bases in between. CDR3 size: 13 residues. For the CDR3, the DNA is TGTGCCAGCAGTGAAGCGCGCGGGGGAAAACTGTTTTTT. As protein: CASSEARGGKLFF.

This clonotype was seen at least ten times. The chain joins TRBV28 to TRBJ1-2; 8 bases map to TRBD1. The length of the CDR3 is 12 residues. Losses at the gene ends were 5 bases for V and 4 bases for J; bases not matched to a gene: 0. Germline assignment: CDR1 MDHEN and CDR2 SYDVKM. CDR3 nucleotide sequence: TGTGCCAGCAGTGACAGGGGCTATGGCTACACCTTC. Its protein is CASSDRGYGYTF.

This clonotype was seen ten or more times. Sequence at one end of the junction differs from germline and may be a read error. The V gene is TRBV12-3 or TRBV12-4, the J gene TRBJ2-1; 12 nucleotides line up with TRBD2. The CDR3 has 14 amino acids. CDR3 coding DNA: TGTGCCAGCAGTCTAGCGGGGGGGCACAATGAGCAGTTCTTC. Its protein product is CASSLAGGHNEQFF.

This clonotype appeared many times. The chain employs TRBV11-2 and TRBJ1-1; weak D call: TRBD1 (5 bases). V was pared by 7 bases and J by 4 bases, with 16 bases between. The CDR3 totals 14 residues. Germline V gene data show CDR1 as SGHAT and CDR2 as FQNNGV. The CDR3 loop reads CASIQGPGITEAFF. In nucleotides, the CDR3 is TGTGCCAGCATCCAGGGACCGGGGATCACTGAAGCTTTCTTT.

This clonotype was detected ten times or more. V gene TRBV20-1 combines with J gene TRBJ2-7, with a weak D call TRBD2 (5 bases). CDR3 length: 15 amino acids. Germline V gene data show CDR1 as DFQATT and CDR2 as SNEGSKA (reference sequence). The V end lost 3 bases, the J end lost 4 bases, and 19 bases lay between the germline ends. Written as DNA, the CDR3 is TGCAGTGCTAGCGCCCCGCGAGGGCCGGTGTACGAGCAGTACTTC. It yields the protein CSASAPRGPVYEQYF.

In the case of this clonotype: This clone may be a read error of a much larger clone one base away. The chain employs TRBV10-3 and TRBJ2-7, with TRBD2 identical over 9 bases. The J segment lost 7 bases and the V segment lost 4 bases, leaving 11 bases of the junction unmatched. The CDR3 sequence is 15 residues long. Germline V gene data show CDR1 as ENHRY and CDR2 as SYGVKD. CDR3 in DNA: TGTGCCATCAGTGGGGAGGCTAGCGGGGCGAATGAGCAGTACTTC. It translates to CAISGEASGANEQYF.

The sample holds many counts of this clonotype. This chain connects TRBV6-1 to TRBJ1-5; maybe TRBD1 (5 bases). The germline V and J ends were trimmed by 5 bases and 8 bases, with 22 bases remaining between them. Per the germline V gene, CDR1 is MNHNS and CDR2 is SASEGT. The CDR3 covers 16 residues. CDR3: CASSYDPGQLAKPQHF. The CDR3 DNA follows: TGTGCCAGCAGTTACGACCCGGGGCAGTTGGCGAAGCCCCAGCATTTT.

The table lists this clonotype with a few counts. The V and J genes are TRBV29-1 and TRBJ2-5, with 13 bases aligning to TRBD2. This CDR3 spans 18 amino acids. The V gene's germline CDR1 is SQVTM and CDR2 ANQGSEA. V dropped 6 bases and J dropped 3; count of bases not matched to a gene: 16. CDR3 DNA sequence: TGCAGCGTCGTCGGACTAGCGGGAGAAGGGGGCCTCAAAGAGACCCAGTACTTC. Protein sequence: CSVVGLAGEGGLKETQYF.

This clonotype was picked up a small number of times. The chain is built from TRBV20-1 and TRBJ1-4; no clear D gene. V was cut by 1 base and J by 3 bases, with 6 bases left in between. CDR3 length equals 13 residues. Germline CDR1 is DFQATT and CDR2 is SNEGSKA (reference sequence). The CDR3 spells CSARGGPNEKLFF. In DNA, the CDR3 is TGCAGTGCTAGAGGGGGTCCTAATGAAAAACTGTTTTTT.

This clonotype was detected many times. The chain joins TRBV11-2 to TRBJ2-1, with unresolved D. V was clipped by 0 bases and J by 2 bases, with 2 bases between them. The CDR3 is 13 residues long. CDR1 and CDR2 from the germline V gene are SGHAT and FQNNGV. The CDR3 DNA reads TGTGCCAGCAGCTTAGACGCCTACAATGAGCAGTTCTTC. Residues: CASSLDAYNEQFF.

This clonotype occurred a few times. CDR3 amino acids: CSVERAGAGYGYTF. CDR3 sequence (DNA): TGCAGCGTTGAACGAGCGGGCGCAGGTTATGGCTACACCTTC. V usage is TRBV29-1 and J usage is TRBJ1-2; D remains ambiguous. The CDR3 runs 14 residues. The V end lost 2 bases, the J end lost 5 bases, and 15 bases lay between the germline ends. CDR1 and CDR2 from the germline V gene are SQVTM and ANQGSEA.

This clonotype turned up a few times. The chain has TRBV25-1 and TRBJ2-3; the match to TRBD2 covers 12 bases. The CDR3 loop spans 19 amino acids. V shed 6 bases and J 2 bases; nucleotides not matched to a gene: 15. Germline V gives CDR1 MGHDK, CDR2 SYGVNS. The DNA for the CDR3 is TGTGCCAGCAGCGAGAAGACTAGCGGGAGTGACAGGGCCACAGATACGCAGTATTTT. The encoded protein is CASSEKTSGSDRATDTQYF. Based on the CDR3 plus reference TRBV25-1 and TRBJ2-3, the full variable domain is EADIYQTPRYLVIGTGKKITLECSQTMGHDKMYWYQQDPGMELHLIHYSYGVNSTEKGDLSSESTVSRIRTEHFPLTLESARPSHTSQYLCASSEKTSGSDRATDTQYFGPGTRLTVL.

There are many counts of this clonotype. The chain combines TRBV12-3 or TRBV12-4 with TRBJ1-2; D might be TRBD1 (6 bases). The CDR3 is made up of 16 amino acids. V was shortened by 3 bases and J by 3 bases, with 17 bases between the two germline ends. The chain's CDR3 is CASSFVGAGGYYGYTF. For the CDR3, the DNA is TGTGCCAGCAGTTTTGTGGGGGCTGGGGGATACTATGGCTACACCTTC.

Ten or more counts support this clonotype. The chain is built from TRBV12-3 or TRBV12-4 and TRBJ2-4; 12 bases match TRBD2. Trimming cost V 5 bases and J 0 bases; bases outside gene matches: 5. The CDR3 spans 17 residues. The CDR3 sequence: CASSGLAGSIAKNIQYF. The DNA of the CDR3 is TGTGCCAGCAGTGGACTAGCGGGGTCAATAGCCAAAAACATTCAGTACTTC.

This clonotype appeared a few times. The chain carries TRBV19 and TRBJ1-6; D possibly corresponds to TRBD1 (6 bases). Germline CDR1 reads LNHDA; CDR2 reads SQIVND (reference sequence). Trimming left V 4 bases short and J 6 bases short, with 10 bases between. The CDR3 has 14 residues. The CDR3 region is CASSTQGFNSPLHF. The CDR3 bases are TGTGCCAGTAGTACCCAGGGGTTTAATTCACCCCTCCACTTT.

This clonotype showed up many times. The V and J genes are TRBV20-1 and TRBJ2-1; TRBD2 agrees at 11 bases. The CDR3 extends over 14 amino acids. The J segment lost 10 bases and the V segment lost 0 bases, leaving 5 bases of the junction unmatched. Germline CDR1 reads DFQATT; CDR2 reads SNEGSKA (reference sequence). CDR3: CSARDSASGGEQFF. The CDR3 coding sequence is TGCAGTGCTAGAGATAGTGCTAGCGGGGGGGAGCAGTTCTTC.

This clonotype has ten or more counts. J is TRBJ1-2 and V is TRBV28; D gene ambiguous. Trimming shortened V by 4 bases and J by 6 bases, and 18 bases separated the two germline ends. The CDR3 length is 15 residues. Germline V gene sequence: CDR1 MDHEN, CDR2 SYDVKM. CDR3 nucleotide sequence: TGTGCCAGCAGTTCCCCACTGGAGGGAAGAAATGGCTACACCTTC. It is translated as CASSSPLEGRNGYTF.

This clonotype was picked up one time. CDR3 coding DNA: TGCAGCGCCAAAGACCCGGGACTTCCGCCAGATACGCAGTATTTT. It encodes CSAKDPGLPPDTQYF. The chain recombines TRBV29-1 with TRBJ2-3, with D possibly TRBD2 on 6 matching bases. Germline lookup yields CDR1 SQVTM and CDR2 ANQGSEA. The CDR3 is 15 residues long. V dropped 7 bases and J dropped 4 bases, with 21 bases sitting between them.

The chain has TRBV11-3 and TRBJ2-3; 7 bases agree with TRBD1. Germline assignment: CDR1 SGHNT and CDR2 YENEEA. The CDR3 contains 15 residues. V lost 5 bases to trimming and J lost 0 bases; unmatched junction nucleotides: 5. The CDR3 loop reads CASSRGQVSTDTQYF. CDR3 nucleotides: TGTGCCAGCAGCAGAGGACAGGTTAGCACAGATACGCAGTATTTT.

This clonotype has at least ten counts. The chain combines TRBV27 with TRBJ2-5; TRBD1 matches 9 bases. V gave up 5 bases and J gave up 4 bases; unmatched junction bases: 8. This CDR3 has 15 amino acids. Germline loops: CDR1 MNHEY, CDR2 SMNVEV (reference sequence). In DNA form, the CDR3 reads TGTGCCAGCAGTCCCCGGCGACAGGGGGGAGAGACCCAGTACTTC. The encoded protein is CASSPRRQGGETQYF.

This clonotype showed up many times. The V and J genes are TRBV5-1 and TRBJ1-2; tentative D call: TRBD1 (6 bases). The germline V gene has CDR1 SGHRS and CDR2 YFSETQ. This CDR3 comprises 14 residues. V was clipped by 0 bases and J by 4 bases, with 10 bases between them. CDR3 sequence (DNA): TGCGCCAGCAGCTTGGACCAGGGGAGCTATGGCTACACCTTC. Its translation: CASSLDQGSYGYTF.

This clonotype appeared a few times. The rearrangement uses TRBV15 and TRBJ1-3; TRBD1 might be the D (5 bases). Germline-derived CDR1 and CDR2 are LNHNV and YYDKDF (reference sequence). This CDR3 has 17 amino acids. The ends were cut back, 4 bases at V and 0 bases at J, with 16 bases in the middle. This CDR3 reads CATSKPQGRYSGNTIYF. CDR3 in DNA: TGTGCCACCAGCAAGCCCCAGGGACGCTACTCTGGAAACACCATATATTTT.

This clonotype occurred many times. V gene TRBV5-6 combines with J gene TRBJ2-1, with 7 bases aligning to TRBD2. The CDR3 is 14 amino acids. The germline CDR1 and CDR2 sequences are SGHDT and YYEEEE. Trimming at V came to 6 bases and at J to 2 bases, leaving 5 bases not matched to a gene. CDR3 loop: CASTREAAYNEQFF. The CDR3 DNA follows: TGTGCCAGCACCCGGGAGGCCGCCTACAATGAGCAGTTCTTC.